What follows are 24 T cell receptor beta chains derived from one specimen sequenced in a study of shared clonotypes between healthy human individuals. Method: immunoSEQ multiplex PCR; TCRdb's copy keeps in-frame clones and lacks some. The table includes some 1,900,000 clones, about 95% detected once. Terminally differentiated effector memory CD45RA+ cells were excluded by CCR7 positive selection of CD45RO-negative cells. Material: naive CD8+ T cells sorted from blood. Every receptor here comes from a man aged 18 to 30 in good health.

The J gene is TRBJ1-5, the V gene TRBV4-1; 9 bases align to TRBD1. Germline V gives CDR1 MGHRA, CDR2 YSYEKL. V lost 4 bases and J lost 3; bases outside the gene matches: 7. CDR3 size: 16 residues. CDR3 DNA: TGCGCCAGCAGCCGGGGGACAGGGATCCTCAATCAGCCCCAGCATTTT. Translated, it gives CASSRGTGILNQPQHF.

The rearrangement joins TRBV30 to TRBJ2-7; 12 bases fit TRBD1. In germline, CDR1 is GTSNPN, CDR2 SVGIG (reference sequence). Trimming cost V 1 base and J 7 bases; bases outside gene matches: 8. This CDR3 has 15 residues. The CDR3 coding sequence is TGTGCCTGGAGTGAGGCGGGACAGGGGGCGCAGGAGCAGTACTTC. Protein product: CAWSEAGQGAQEQYF. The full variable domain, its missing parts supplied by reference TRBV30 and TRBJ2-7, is SQTIHQWPATLVQPVGSPLSLECTVEGTSNPNLYWYRQAAGRGLQLLFYSVGIGQISSEVPQNLSASRPQDRQFILSSKKLLLSDSGFYLCAWSEAGQGAQEQYFGPGTRLTVT.

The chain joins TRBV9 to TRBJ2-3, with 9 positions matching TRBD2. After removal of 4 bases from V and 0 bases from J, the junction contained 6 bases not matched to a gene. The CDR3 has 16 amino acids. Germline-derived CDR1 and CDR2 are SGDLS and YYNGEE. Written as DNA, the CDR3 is TGTGCCAGCAGCCTTTGGACTAGCGACAGCACAGATACGCAGTATTTT. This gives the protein CASSLWTSDSTDTQYF. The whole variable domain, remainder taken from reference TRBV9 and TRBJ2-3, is DSGVTQTPKHLITATGQRVTLRCSPRSGDLSVYWYQQSLDQGLQFLIQYYNGEERAKGNILERFSAQQFPDLHSELNLSSLELGDSALYFCASSLWTSDSTDTQYFGPGTRLTVL.

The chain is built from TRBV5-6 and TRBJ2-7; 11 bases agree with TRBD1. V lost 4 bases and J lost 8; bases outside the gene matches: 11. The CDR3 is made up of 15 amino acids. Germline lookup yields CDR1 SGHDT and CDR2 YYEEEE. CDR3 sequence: CASSTARGQGVQQYF. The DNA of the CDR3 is TGTGCCAGCAGCACTGCCCGGGGACAGGGGGTGCAGCAGTACTTC.

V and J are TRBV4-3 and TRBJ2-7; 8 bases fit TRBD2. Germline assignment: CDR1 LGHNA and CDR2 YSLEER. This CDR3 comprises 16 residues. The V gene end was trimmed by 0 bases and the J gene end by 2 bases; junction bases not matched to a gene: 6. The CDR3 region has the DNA TGCGCCAGCAGCCAAGAGACTAGCGCAAATCCCTACGAGCAGTACTTC. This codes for CASSQETSANPYEQYF.

In DNA, the CDR3 is TGTGCCAGCAGCGCAACAGTGAACACTGAAGCTTTCTTT. It encodes CASSATVNTEAFF. The V and J genes are TRBV7-2 and TRBJ1-1; D uncertain. CDR1 is SGHTA, CDR2 FQGNSA, per germline. Trimming left V 5 bases short and J 0 bases short, with 7 bases between. The CDR3 is 13 residues long.

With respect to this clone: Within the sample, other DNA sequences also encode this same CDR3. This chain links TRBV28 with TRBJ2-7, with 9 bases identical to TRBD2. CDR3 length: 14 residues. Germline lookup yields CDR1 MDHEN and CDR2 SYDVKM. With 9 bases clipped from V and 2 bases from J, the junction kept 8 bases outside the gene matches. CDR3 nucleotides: TGTGCCAGTACTTTAGCGGGGGCTACCTACGAGCAGTACTTC. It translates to CASTLAGATYEQYF.

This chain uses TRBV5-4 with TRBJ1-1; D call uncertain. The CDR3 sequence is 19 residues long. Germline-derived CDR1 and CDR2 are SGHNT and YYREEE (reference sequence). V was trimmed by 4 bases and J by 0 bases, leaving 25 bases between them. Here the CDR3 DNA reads TGTGCCAGCAGCCCTCAATATTTGACACCTAGAGAATTGAACACTGAAGCTTTCTTT. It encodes CASSPQYLTPRELNTEAFF.

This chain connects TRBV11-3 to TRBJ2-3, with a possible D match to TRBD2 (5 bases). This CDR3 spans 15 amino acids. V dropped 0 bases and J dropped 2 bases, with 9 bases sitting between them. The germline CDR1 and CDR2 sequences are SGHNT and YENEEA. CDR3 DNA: TGTGCCAGCAGCTTAGACGGGATCAACACAGATACGCAGTATTTT. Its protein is CASSLDGINTDTQYF.

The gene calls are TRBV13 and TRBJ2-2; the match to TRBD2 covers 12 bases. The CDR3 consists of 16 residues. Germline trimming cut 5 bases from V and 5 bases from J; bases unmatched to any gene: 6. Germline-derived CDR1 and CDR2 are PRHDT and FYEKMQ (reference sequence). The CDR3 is CASSPVGLAGTGELFF. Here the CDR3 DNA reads TGTGCCAGCAGCCCTGTAGGACTAGCGGGGACCGGGGAGCTGTTTTTT.

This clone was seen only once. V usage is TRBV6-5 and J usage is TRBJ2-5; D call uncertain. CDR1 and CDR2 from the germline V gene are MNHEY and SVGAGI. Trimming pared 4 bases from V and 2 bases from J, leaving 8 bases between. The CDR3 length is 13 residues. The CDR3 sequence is CASSLWQQETQYF. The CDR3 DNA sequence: TGTGCCAGCAGTTTGTGGCAGCAAGAGACCCAGTACTTC.

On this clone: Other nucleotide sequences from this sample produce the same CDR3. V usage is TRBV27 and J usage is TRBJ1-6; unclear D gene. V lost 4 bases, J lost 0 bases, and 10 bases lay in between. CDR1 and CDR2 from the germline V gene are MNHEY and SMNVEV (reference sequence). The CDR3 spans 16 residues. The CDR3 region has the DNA TGTGCCAGCAGTTCTCTTGATAGCTCCTATAATTCACCCCTCCACTTT. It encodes CASSSLDSSYNSPLHF.

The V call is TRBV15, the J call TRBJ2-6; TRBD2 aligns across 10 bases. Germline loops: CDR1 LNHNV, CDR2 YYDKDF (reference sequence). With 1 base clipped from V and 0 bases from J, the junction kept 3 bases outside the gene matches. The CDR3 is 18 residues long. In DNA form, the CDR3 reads TGTGCCACCAGCAGAGTTTCTAGCGGGAGCTCTGGGGCCAACGTCCTGACTTTC. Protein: CATSRVSSGSSGANVLTF.

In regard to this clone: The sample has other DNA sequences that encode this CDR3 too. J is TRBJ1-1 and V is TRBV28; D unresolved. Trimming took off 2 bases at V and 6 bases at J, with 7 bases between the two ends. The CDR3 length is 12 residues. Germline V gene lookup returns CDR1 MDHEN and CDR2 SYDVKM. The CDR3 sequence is CASSLGTAEAFF. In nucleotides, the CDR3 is TGTGCCAGCAGTTTAGGTACCGCTGAAGCTTTCTTT.

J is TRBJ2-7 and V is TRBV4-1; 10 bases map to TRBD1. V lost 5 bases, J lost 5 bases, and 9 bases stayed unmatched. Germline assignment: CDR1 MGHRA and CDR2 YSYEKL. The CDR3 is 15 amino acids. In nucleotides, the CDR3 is TGCGCCAGCAGCGCGATTGGGACAGGGGCCAACGAGCAGTACTTC. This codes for CASSAIGTGANEQYF.

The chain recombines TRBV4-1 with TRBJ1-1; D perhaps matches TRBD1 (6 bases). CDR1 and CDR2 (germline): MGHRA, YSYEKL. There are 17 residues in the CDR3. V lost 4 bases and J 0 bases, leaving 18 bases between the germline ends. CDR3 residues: CASSPRPPTGVNTEAFF. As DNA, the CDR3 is TGCGCCAGCAGCCCGAGACCACCGACAGGCGTGAACACTGAAGCTTTCTTT.

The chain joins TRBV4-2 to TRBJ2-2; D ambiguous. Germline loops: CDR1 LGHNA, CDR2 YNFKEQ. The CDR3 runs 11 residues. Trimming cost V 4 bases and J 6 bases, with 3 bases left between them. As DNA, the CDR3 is TGTGCCAGCAGCCCTTCCGGGGAGCTGTTTTTT. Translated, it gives CASSPSGELFF.

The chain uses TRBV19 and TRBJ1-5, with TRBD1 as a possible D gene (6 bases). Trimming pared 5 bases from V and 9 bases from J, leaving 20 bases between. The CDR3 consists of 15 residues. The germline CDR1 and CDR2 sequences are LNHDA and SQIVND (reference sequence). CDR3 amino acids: CASSPQGGETGPQHF. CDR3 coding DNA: TGTGCCAGTAGTCCACAGGGTGGGGAGACGGGGCCCCAGCATTTT.

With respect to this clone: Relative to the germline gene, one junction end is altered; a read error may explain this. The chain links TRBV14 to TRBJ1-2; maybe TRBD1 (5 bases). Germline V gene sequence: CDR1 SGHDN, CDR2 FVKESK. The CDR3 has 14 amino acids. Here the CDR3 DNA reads TGTGCCAGCAGCCTGAGTTTAAAGGGGCAGGGCTTGTACTTC. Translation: CASSLSLKGQGLYF.

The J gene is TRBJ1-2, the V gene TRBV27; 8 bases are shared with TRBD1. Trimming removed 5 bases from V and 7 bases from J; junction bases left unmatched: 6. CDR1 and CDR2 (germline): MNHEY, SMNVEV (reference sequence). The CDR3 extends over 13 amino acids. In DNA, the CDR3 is TGTGCCAGCAGTCCCCCGACAGGGGCTGGCTACACCTTC. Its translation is CASSPPTGAGYTF.

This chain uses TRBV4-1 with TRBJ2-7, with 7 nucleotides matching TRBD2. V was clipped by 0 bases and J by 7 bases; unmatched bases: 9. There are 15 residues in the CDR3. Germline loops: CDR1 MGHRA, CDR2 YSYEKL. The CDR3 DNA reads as TGCGCCAGCAGCCAAGAGGCTAGCGGTCTGGGAGAGCAGTACTTC. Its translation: CASSQEASGLGEQYF.

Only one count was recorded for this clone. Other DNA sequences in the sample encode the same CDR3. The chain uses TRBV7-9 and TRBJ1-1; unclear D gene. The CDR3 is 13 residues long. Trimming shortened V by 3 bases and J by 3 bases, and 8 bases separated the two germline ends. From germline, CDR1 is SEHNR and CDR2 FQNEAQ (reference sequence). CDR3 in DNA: TGTGCCAGCAGCTTGCCCGGGGACACTGAAGCTTTCTTT. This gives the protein CASSLPGDTEAFF.

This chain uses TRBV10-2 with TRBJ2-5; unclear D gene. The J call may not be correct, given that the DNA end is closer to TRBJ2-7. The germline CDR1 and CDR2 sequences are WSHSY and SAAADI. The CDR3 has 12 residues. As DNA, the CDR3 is TGCGCCAGCAGTGAAGGCTCCTACGAGCAGTACTTC. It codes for CASSEGSYEQYF.

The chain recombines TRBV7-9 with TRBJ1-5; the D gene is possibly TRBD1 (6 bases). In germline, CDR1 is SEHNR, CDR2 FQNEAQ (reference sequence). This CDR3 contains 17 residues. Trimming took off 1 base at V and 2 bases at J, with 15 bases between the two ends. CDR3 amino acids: CASSLVKGEVGNQPQHF. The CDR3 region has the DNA TGTGCCAGCAGCTTAGTTAAGGGGGAGGTGGGCAATCAGCCCCAGCATTTT. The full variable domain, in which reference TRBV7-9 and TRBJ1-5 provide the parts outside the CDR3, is DTGVSQNPRHKITKRGQNVTFRCDPISEHNRLYWYRQTLGQGPEFLTYFQNEAQLEKSRLLSDRFSAERPKGSFSTLEIQRTEQGDSAMYLCASSLVKGEVGNQPQHFGDGTRLSIL.